This TCR beta chain was captured by sequencing in a study of immune reconstitution after stem cell transplant in scleroderma (dated by TCRdb to 2016 to 2017). Spanning cysteine to phenylalanine, the CDR3 consists of 12 amino acids. This entry keeps only the CDR3 DNA: 36 bases, framed from base 1. Between the V and J ends, shortened by 3 bases and 3 bases respectively, the junction contains 6 bases. Reading the germline V gene gives CDR1 MNHNS and CDR2 SASEGT. This clonotype is judged large (0.1 to 1%). Its antigen is currently not known. One base away there is no much larger clone; base qualities are not given. Preparation of the library involved RT-PCR. Instrument used: Illumina MiSeq. TCRdb took the public reads, trimmed them with fastp at Q25, ran MiXCR for clone calling and kept in-frame beta chains. Rows are unified per CDR3 protein, each entry keeping the most common DNA and genes. The sample table lists fewer than 2,000 distinct CDR3 sequences, roughly 8.7% of them with a count of one. Over 12% of the sample is taken by the ten largest.

The material was obtained before or after autologous hematopoietic stem cell transplantation (not recorded which). The receptor was derived from a female donor with systemic sclerosis. The rearrangement joined TRBV6-1 to TRBJ2-7, with the D gene not clear enough to name. The nucleotides are TGTGCCAGCAGTGAGACTCTCTACGAGCAGTACTTC. Protein translation: CASSETLYEQYF.